This TCR beta chain stems from a study of OX40 agonist ivuxolimab in advanced cancers. Study-level findings and limits: CD4+ and CD8+ T cells in blood underwent clonal expansion by week 6 at 0.1 to 3.0 mg/kg.

Trimming pared 1 base from V and 0 bases from J, leaving 19 bases between. The length of the CDR3 is 19 residues. Per germline, CDR1 SGHTA and CDR2 FQGNSA. Comment on this clone: Its antigen is still unknown.

TCRdb's table, derived via immunoSEQ multiplex PCR, lists solely in-frame clones and lacks some. The top ten hold about 3.6% of the sample, which has roughly 92,000 clones, around 90% seen once. The V gene is TRBV7-2, the J gene TRBJ2-1; no clear D. The material was CD4+ or CD8+ T cells sorted from blood, obtained in a trial of the OX40 agonist ivuxolimab. The sequence was collected from an adult with an advanced solid tumor such as melanoma, head and neck, liver or kidney cancer. CDR3 region: CASSLGPIGMGGSYNEQFF. CDR3 nucleotide sequence: TGTGCCAGCAGCTTAGGCCCTATAGGCATGGGTGGCTCCTACAATGAGCAGTTCTTC.